The text below deals with one T cell receptor beta chain. The naive CD8 fraction comprised CD45RO-negative cells positively selected for CCR7 and excluded terminally differentiated effector memory CD45RA+ cells. The data were obtained in a study of shared clonotypes between healthy human individuals. The DNA input per sorted-subset replicate PCR was 200 ng, corresponding to 25,000 to 35,000 T cell genomes. Data came from immunoSEQ multiplex PCR; TCRdb stores just in-frame clones and leaves some out. The sample has approximately 2,200,000 clones; about 92% are singletons. Sequences were obtained from naive CD8+ T cells from PBMCs. This receptor was taken from a man in his late teens or twenties in good health. Some clones in this sample may be carry-over from other donors' samples.

The CDR3 here is CASSQHGQARDTIYF. DNA for the CDR3: TGCGCCAGCAGCCAACACGGACAGGCTAGGGACACCATATATTTT. This rearrangement joins TRBV4-3 to TRBJ1-3; 7 positions match TRBD1. Per germline, CDR1 LGHNA and CDR2 YSLEER. J lost 8 bases, V lost 2 bases, and 9 bases had no gene match. The CDR3 contains 15 residues.